This T cell receptor beta chain was captured in a study of blood T cell repertoires in COVID-19. Study summary: The origin of the acute and convalescent COVID-19 samples was the United States, Italy and Spain.

Germline CDR1 and CDR2: SEHNR and FQNEAQ (reference sequence). V was clipped by 5 bases and J by 3 bases, with 19 bases between them. The CDR3 extends over 16 amino acids. Libraries were prepared by immunoSEQ multiplex PCR; TCRdb keeps only in-frame clonotypes and omits some of them. Among some 87,000 clones listed, over 80% were seen once. The chain recombines TRBV7-9 with TRBJ2-5; D possibly corresponds to TRBD1 (6 bases). The material sequenced was peripheral blood. The sequence derives from a woman aged 55-70 years with active COVID-19. The CDR3 coding sequence is TGTGCCAGCAGCGACCGAGGAAAACAGGGAAAAGAGACCCAGTACTTC. Residues: CASSDRGKQGKETQYF.